The entry below describes one TCR beta chain. Its antigen target is currently unknown. No base-level quality is on record; no much larger clone is a single base apart. TCRbeta CDR3 regions were amplified from genomic DNA using the immunoSEQ Assay, a bias-controlled multiplex PCR. The original methods were these. Within the assay, amplification of reference gene primers was used to estimate how many nucleated cells each sample contained. Sequence reads were collapsed and filtered to measure the absolute abundance of every unique TCRbeta CDR3 rearrangement. For each sample, productive Simpson clonality was calculated as the square root of Simpson's diversity index across productive rearrangements. Held by TCRdb, this immuneACCESS table contains in-frame sequences only and omits some clones. Under half of the omission traces to an unresolved V gene where checked; the cause of the rest is unknown. V and J calls and clone size come straight from that table; D and trimming were deduced from the DNA. The sample table shows about 68,000 clones, and 79% are seen once. The ten top clones hold roughly 10% of the sample.

The collaborating institutions used their own protocols to collect whole blood in K2EDTA tubes. Collaborator samples were shipped for TCRbeta analysis as frozen whole blood, isolated PBMCs, or DNA extracted from either sample type. Ends trimmed: V by 2 bases, J by 2 bases; bases unmatched to a gene: 4. Via the germline V gene, CDR1 is SNHLY and CDR2 FYNNEI. Inclusive of the bounding cysteine and phenylalanine, the CDR3 is 15 residues long. Only the CDR3 region is kept as DNA, spanning 45 bases read in frame from base 1. These data belong to a study of blood T cell repertoires in COVID-19 (dated by TCRdb to about 2020). Background on the whole study: The collaborator samples originated in the United States, Italy and Spain and spanned the acute and convalescent phases of COVID-19. The prospective study material was composed of cDNA or gDNA derived from T cells, B-cell-depleted T cells, or PBMCs. Where available, HLA class I and class II types were obtained from metadata supplied by the sample provider rather than from assay-based typing. The samples were drawn from two sources: the first 160 participants of the ongoing ImmuneRACE study, and 1,000 to 1,500 subjects contributed by 6 global collaborators. Deeply sampled blood TCRbeta repertoires from subjects exposed to, actively infected with, or recovered from COVID-19 were included in the dataset. The repertoires were made available in a free public database intended to serve as a resource for research on the immune response to SARS-CoV-2. Nearly every sample came with metadata listing a de-identified subject ID, COVID-19 status, age in years and sex. Summary of the overall study and its limitations: Clinical and demographic metadata were provided uncurated, with the amount varying by source and participant.

What was sequenced was peripheral blood. The chain was built from TRBV2 and TRBJ2-7; a stretch of 9 junction bases matches TRBD2. This sequence was found in a woman between 50 and 59 years old with acute or convalescent COVID-19. CDR3 region: CASSESTSGPYEQYF. The nucleotides read TGTGCCAGCAGTGAATCGACTAGCGGTCCCTACGAGCAGTACTTC.